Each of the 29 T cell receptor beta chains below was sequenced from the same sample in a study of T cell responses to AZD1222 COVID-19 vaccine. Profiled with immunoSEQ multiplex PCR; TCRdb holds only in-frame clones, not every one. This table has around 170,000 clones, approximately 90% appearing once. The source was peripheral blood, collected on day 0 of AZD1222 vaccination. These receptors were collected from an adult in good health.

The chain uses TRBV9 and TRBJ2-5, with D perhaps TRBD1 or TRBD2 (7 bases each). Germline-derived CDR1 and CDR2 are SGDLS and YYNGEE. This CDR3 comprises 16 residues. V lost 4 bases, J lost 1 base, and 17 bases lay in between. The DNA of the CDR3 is TGTGCCAGCAGCCGGCAGGGGGGGGCAGCCCAAGAGACCCAGTACTTC. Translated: CASSRQGGAAQETQYF.

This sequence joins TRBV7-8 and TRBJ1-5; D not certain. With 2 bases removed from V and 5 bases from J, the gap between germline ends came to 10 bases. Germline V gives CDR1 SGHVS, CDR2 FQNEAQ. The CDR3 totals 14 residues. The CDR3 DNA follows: TGTGCCAGCAGCTTAAGGCGGACGGATCAGCCCCAGCATTTT. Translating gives CASSLRRTDQPQHF.

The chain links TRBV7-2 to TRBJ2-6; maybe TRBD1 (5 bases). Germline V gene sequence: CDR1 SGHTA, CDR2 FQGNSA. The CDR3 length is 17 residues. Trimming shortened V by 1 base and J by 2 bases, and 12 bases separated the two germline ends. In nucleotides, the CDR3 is TGTGCCAGCAGCTTAGAGGTGCTGGGGCCTGGGGCCAACGTCCTGACTTTC. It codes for CASSLEVLGPGANVLTF.

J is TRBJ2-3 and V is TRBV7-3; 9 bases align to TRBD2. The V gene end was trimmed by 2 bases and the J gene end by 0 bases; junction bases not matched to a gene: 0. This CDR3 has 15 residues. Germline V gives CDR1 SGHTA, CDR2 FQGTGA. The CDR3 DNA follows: TGTGCCAGCAGCTTAGCGGGGGGGAGCACAGATACGCAGTATTTT. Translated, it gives CASSLAGGSTDTQYF.

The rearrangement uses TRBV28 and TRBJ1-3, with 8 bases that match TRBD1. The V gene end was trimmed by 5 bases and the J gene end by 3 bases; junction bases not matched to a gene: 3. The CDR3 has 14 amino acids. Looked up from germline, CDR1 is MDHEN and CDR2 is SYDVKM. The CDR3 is CASSTGGRGNTIYF. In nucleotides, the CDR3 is TGTGCCAGCAGTACAGGGGGACGTGGAAACACCATATATTTT.

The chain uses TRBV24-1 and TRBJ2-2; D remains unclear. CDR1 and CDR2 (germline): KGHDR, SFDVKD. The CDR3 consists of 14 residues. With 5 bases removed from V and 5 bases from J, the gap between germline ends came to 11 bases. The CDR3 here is CATSGSGWTGELFF. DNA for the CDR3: TGTGCCACCAGTGGGTCCGGATGGACCGGGGAGCTGTTTTTT.

CDR3 DNA: TGTGCCAGCAGTGAAAGGCGCGGGAACACCGGGGAGCTGTTTTTT. Its translation is CASSERRGNTGELFF. The chain recombines TRBV6-1 with TRBJ2-2; D uncertain. The CDR3 covers 15 residues. The germline gives CDR1 MNHNS, CDR2 SASEGT. The V end lost 2 bases, the J end lost 1 base, and 8 bases lay between the germline ends.

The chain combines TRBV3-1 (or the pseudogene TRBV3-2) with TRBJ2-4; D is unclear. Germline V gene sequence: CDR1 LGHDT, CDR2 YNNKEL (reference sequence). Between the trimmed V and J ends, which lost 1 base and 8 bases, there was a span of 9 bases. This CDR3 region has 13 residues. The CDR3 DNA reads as TGTGCCAGCAGCCAAGGTAGATTGGACATTCAGTACTTC. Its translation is CASSQGRLDIQYF.

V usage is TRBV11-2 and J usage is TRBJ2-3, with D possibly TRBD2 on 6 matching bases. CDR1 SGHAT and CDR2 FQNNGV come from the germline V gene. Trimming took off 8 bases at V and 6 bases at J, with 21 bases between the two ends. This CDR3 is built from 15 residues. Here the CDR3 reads CASRVPGLHQDTQYF. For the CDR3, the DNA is TGTGCCAGCCGGGTTCCGGGACTCCATCAGGATACGCAGTATTTT.

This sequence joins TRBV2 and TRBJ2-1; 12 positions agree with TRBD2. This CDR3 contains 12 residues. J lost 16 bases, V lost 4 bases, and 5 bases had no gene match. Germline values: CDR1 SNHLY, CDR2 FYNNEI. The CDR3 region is CASSGMTSGSFF. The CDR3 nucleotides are TGTGCCAGCAGTGGGATGACTAGCGGGAGTTTCTTC. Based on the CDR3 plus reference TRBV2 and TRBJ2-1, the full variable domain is EPEVTQTPSHQVTQMGQEVILRCVPISNHLYFYWYRQILGQKVEFLVSFYNNEISEKSEIFDDQFSVERPDGSNFTLKIRSTKLEDSAMYFCASSGMTSGSFFGPGTRLTVL.

The CDR3 protein is CASSKTSGRPHEQYF. DNA for the CDR3: TGTGCCAGCTCGAAGACTAGCGGGAGGCCTCACGAGCAGTACTTC. This rearrangement joins TRBV28 to TRBJ2-7; 13 bases align to TRBD2. Germline values: CDR1 MDHEN, CDR2 SYDVKM. There are 15 residues in the CDR3. The trim removed 8 bases at V and 5 bases at J, leaving 9 bases unmatched.

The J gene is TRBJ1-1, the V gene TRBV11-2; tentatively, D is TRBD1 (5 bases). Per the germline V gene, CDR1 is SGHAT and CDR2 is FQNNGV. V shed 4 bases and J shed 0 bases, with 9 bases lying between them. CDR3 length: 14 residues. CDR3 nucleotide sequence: TGTGCCAGCAGCTCCGGGGGGATGAACACTGAAGCTTTCTTT. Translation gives CASSSGGMNTEAFF.

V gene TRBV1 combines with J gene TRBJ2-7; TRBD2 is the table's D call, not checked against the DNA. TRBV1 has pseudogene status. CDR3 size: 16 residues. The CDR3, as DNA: TGCACCAGCAGCCGCGGGCTAGCGGGGGGGCACTACGAGCAGTACTTC. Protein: CTSSRGLAGGHYEQYF.

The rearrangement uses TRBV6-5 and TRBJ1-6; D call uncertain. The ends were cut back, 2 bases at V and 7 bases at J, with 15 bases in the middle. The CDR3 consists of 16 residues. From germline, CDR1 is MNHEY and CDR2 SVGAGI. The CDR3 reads CASSYEGQRWNSPLHF. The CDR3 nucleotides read TGTGCCAGCAGTTACGAGGGCCAAAGATGGAATTCACCCCTCCACTTT.

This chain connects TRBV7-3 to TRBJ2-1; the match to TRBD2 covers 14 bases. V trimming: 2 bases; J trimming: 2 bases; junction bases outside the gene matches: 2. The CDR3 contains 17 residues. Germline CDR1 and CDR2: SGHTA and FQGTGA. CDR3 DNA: TGTGCCAGCAGCTTACCGGGACTAGCGGGAGCCTACAATGAGCAGTTCTTC. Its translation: CASSLPGLAGAYNEQFF.

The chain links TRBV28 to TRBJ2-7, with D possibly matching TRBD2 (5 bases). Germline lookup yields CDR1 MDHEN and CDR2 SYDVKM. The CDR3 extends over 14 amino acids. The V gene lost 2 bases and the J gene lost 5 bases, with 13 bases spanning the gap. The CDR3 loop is CASSLTGLTHEQYF. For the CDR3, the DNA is TGTGCCAGCAGTTTAACCGGACTCACCCACGAGCAGTACTTC.

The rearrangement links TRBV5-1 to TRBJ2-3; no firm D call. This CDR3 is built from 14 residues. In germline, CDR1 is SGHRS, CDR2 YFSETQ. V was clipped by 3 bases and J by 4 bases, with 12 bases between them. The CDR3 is CASSYLGLADTQYF. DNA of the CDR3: TGCGCCAGCAGCTATCTAGGGCTGGCAGATACGCAGTATTTT.

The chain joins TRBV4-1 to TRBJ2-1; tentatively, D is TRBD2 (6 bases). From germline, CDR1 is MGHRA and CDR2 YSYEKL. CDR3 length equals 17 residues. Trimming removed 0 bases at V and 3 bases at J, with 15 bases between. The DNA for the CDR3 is TGCGCCAGCAGCCAAGATCGACTAGTTGGGGTCTACAATGAGCAGTTCTTC. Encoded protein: CASSQDRLVGVYNEQFF.

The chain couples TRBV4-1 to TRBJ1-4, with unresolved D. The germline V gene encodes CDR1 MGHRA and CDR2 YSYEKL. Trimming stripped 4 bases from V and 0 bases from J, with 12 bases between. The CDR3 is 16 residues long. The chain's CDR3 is CASSPQPRPTNEKLFF. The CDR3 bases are TGCGCCAGCAGCCCGCAACCCAGGCCAACTAATGAAAAACTGTTTTTT.

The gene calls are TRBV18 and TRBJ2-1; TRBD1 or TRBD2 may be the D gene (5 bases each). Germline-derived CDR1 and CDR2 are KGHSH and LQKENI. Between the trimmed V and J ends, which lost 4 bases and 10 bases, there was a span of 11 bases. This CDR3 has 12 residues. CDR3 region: CASSLKGTEQFF. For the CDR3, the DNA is TGTGCCAGCTCACTCAAGGGGACGGAGCAGTTCTTC.

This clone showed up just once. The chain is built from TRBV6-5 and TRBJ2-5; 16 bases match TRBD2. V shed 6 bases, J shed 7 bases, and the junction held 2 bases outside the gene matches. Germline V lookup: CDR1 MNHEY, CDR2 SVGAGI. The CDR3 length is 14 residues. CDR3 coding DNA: TGTGCCAGCAGGGGACTAGCGGGAGGGGGGACCCAGTACTTC. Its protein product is CASRGLAGGGTQYF.

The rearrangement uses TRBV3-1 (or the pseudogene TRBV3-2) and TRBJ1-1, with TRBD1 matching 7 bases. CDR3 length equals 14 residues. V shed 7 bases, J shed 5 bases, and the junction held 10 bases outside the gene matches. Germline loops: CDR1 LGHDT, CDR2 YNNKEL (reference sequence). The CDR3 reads CASIKTGLGTEAFF. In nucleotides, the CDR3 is TGTGCCAGCATTAAGACAGGGCTGGGAACTGAAGCTTTCTTT.

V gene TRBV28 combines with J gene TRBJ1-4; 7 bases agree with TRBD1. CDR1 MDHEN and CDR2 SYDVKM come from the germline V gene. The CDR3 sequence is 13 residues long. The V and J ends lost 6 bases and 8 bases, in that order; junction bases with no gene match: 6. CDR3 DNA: TGTGCCAGCAGGAAACAGGGGCGGGAAAAACTGTTTTTT. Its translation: CASRKQGREKLFF.

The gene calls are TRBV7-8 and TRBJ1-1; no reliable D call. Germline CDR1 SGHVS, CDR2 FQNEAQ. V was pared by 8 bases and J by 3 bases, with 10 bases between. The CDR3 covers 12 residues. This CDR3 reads CASGRQYTEAFF. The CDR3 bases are TGTGCCAGCGGTCGGCAGTACACTGAAGCTTTCTTT.

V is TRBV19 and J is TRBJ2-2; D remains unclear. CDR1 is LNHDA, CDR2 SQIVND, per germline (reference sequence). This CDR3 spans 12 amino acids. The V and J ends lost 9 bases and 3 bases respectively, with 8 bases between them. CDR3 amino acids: CASSGDTGELFF. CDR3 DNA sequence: TGTGCCAGCTCTGGGGACACCGGGGAGCTGTTTTTT.

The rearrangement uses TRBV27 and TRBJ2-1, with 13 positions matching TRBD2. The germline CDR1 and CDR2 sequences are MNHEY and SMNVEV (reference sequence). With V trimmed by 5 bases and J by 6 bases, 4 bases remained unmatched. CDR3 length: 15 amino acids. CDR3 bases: TGTGCCAGCAGTCGGACTAGCGGGAGTACCAATGAGCAGTTCTTC. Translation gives CASSRTSGSTNEQFF.

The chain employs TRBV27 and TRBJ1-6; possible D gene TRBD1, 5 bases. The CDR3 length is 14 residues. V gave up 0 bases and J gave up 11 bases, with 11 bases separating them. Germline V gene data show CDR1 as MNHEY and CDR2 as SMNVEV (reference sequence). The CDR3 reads CASSLSRGTAPLHF. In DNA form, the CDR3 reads TGTGCCAGCAGTTTATCGAGGGGTACCGCACCCCTCCACTTT.

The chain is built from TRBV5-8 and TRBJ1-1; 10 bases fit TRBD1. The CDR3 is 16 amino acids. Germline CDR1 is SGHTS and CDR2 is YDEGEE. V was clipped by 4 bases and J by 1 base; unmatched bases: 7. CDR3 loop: CASSLGTGDGNTEAFF. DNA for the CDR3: TGTGCCAGCAGCCTAGGGACAGGGGACGGGAACACTGAAGCTTTCTTT.

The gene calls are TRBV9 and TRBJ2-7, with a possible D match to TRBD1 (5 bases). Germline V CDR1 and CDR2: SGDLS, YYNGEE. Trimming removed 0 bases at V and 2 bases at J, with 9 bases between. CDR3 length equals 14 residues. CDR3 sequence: CASSVDARAYEQYF. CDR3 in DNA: TGTGCCAGCAGCGTAGATGCCAGGGCCTACGAGCAGTACTTC.